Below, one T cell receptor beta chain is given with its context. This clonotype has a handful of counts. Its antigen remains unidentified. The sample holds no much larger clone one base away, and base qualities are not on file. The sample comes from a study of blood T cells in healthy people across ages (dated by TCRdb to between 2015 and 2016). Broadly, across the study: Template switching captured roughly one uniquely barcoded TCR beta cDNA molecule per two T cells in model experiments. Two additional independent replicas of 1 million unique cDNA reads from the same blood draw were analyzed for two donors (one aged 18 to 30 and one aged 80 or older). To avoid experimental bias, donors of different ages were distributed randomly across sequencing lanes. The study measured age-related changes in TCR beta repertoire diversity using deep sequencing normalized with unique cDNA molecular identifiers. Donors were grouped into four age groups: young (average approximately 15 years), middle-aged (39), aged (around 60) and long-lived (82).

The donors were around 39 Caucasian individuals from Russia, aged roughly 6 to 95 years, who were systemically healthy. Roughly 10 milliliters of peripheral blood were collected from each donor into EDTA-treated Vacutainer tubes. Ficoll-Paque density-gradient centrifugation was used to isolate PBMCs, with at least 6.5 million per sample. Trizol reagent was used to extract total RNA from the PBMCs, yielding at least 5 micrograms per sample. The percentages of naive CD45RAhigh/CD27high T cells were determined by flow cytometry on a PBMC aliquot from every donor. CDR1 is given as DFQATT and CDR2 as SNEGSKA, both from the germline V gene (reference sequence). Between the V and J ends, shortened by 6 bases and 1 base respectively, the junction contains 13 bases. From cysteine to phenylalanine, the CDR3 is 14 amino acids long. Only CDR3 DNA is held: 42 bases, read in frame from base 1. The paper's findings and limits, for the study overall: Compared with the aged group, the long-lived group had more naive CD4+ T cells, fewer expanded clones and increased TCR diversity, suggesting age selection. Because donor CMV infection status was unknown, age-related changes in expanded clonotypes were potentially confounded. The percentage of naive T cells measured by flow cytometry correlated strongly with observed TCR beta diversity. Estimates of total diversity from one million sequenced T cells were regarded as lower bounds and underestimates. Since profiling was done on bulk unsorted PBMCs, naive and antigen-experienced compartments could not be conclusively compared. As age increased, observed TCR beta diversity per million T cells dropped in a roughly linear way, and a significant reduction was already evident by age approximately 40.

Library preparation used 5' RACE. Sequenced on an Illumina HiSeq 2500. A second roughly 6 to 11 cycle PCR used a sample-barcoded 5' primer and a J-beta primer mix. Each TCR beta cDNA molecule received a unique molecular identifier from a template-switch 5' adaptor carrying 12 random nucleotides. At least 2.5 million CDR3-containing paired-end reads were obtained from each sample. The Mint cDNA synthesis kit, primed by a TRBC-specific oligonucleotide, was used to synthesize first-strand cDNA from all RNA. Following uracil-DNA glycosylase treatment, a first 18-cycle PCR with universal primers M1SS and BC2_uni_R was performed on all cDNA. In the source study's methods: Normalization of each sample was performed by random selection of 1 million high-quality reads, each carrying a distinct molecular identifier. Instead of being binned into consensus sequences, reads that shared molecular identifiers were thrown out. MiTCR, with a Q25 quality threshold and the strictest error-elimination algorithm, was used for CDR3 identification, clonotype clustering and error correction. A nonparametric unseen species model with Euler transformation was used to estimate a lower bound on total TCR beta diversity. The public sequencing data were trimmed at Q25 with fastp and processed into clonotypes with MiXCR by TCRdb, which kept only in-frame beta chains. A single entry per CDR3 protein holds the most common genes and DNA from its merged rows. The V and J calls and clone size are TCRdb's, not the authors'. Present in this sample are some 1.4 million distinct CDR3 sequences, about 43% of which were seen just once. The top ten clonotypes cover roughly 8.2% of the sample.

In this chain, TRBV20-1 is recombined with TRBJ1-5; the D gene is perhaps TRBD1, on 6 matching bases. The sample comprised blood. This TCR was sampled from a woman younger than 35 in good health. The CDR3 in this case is CSARRGASNQPQHF. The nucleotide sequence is TGCAGTGCCCGGCGGGGGGCGAGCAATCAGCCCCAGCATTTT.